This is a list of T cell receptor beta chains from one sample in a study of Ad26.COV2.S vaccination and SARS-CoV-2 variants. Assay: immunoSEQ multiplex PCR; the TCRdb copy retains only in-frame clones and omits some. The repertoire holds approximately 480,000 clones, with around 88% as singletons. The material sequenced was peripheral blood, taken in a trial of Ad26.COV2.S vaccine versus placebo. The receptor source for this set is a person aged 18-65 years who received the Ad26.COV2.S COVID-19 vaccine or a placebo. Each CDR3 is given with its conserved first and last residue. D genes are given only for firm matches. The size field is filled for only some rows; it gives once, few, many or a size class.

TRBJ2-7 TRBV15 NA NA TGTGCCACCAGCAGAGAACCCTTCTACGAGCAGTACTTC CATSREPFYEQYF
TRBJ2-2 TRBV3-1/TRBV3-2 NA NA TGTGCCACTGGAATCGGGGAGCTGTTTTTT CATGIGELFF
TRBJ1-3 TRBV7-2 few NA TGTGCCAGCAGCTTAGTGGGGGCTGGCATATCTGGAAACACCATATATTTT CASSLVGAGISGNTIYF
TRBJ2-2 TRBV29-1 NA TRBD1 TGCAGCGTTTGGACAGGTCTTACCGGGGAGCTGTTTTTT CSVWTGLTGELFF
TRBJ1-3 TRBV5-5 NA NA TGTGCCAGCAGCTTGAGAGGAGCCTCGTCTGGAAACACCATATATTTT CASSLRGASSGNTIYF
TRBJ2-2 TRBV7-2 NA TRBD2 TGTGCCAGCAGCTTCGGGCGGGAGATCGTCGGGGAGCTGTTTTTT CASSFGREIVGELFF
TRBJ2-5 TRBV28 NA NA TGTGCCAGCAGTAACCCGGGGGAGACCCAGTACTTC CASSNPGETQYF
TRBJ2-5 TRBV25-1 NA NA TGTGCCAGCAGTGGGTCGGGGACTGTTACTCAAGAGACCCAGTACTTC CASSGSGTVTQETQYF
TRBJ1-6 TRBV28 few NA TGTGCCAGCGAGAAGACCCCTAGTTATAATTCACCCCTCCACTTT CASEKTPSYNSPLHF
TRBJ1-1 TRBV6-2/TRBV6-3 NA TRBD1 TGTGCCAGCAGTTGGGACAGGGAGGTCACTGAAGCTTTCTTT CASSWDREVTEAFF
TRBJ1-1 TRBV30 NA NA TGTGCCTGGAGTGCCGACCAGGCGAACACTGAAGCTTTCTTT CAWSADQANTEAFF
TRBJ1-5 TRBV19 NA TRBD1 TGTGCCAGTAGTACCACGACAGGGCGGGGAAGCAATCAGCCCCAGCATTTT CASSTTTGRGSNQPQHF
TRBJ2-5 TRBV30 NA NA TGTGCCTGGAGTTTCCAAGAGACCCAGTACTTC CAWSFQETQYF
TRBJ1-5 TRBV18 NA TRBD1 TGTGCCAGCTCAGGACAGGGGATTAATCAGCCCCAGCATTTT CASSGQGINQPQHF
TRBJ1-4 TRBV27 NA TRBD1 TGTGCCAGCAAGGGGGCGGGGTTTGACGAAAAACTGTTTTTT CASKGAGFDEKLFF
TRBJ2-3 TRBV24-1 once NA TGTGCCACCAGCGAATCAGCAGATACGCAGTATTTT CATSESADTQYF